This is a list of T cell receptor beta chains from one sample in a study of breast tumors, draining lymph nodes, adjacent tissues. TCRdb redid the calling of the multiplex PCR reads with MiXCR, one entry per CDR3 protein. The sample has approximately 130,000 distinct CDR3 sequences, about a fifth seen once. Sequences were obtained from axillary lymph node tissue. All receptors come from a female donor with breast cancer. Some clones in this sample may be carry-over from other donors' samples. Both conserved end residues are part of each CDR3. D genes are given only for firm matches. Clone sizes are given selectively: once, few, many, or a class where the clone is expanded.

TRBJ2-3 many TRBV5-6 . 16 CASSLRTSGVTDTQYF TGTGCCAGCAGCTTGAGGACGAGCGGAGTCACAGATACGCAGTATTTT
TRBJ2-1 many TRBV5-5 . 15 CASSPLRQLHNEQFF TGTGCCAGCAGCCCCCTGCGGCAGTTGCACAATGAGCAGTTCTTC
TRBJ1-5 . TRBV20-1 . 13 CSASGGGGGPQHF TGCAGTGCTAGCGGGGGGGGGGGTGGGCCCCAGCATTTT
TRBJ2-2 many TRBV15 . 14 CATSSLGWTGELFF TGTGCCACCAGCAGCCTCGGGTGGACCGGGGAGCTGTTTTTT
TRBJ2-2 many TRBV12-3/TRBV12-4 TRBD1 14 CASRPTGGPGELFF TGTGCCAGCAGACCCACAGGGGGCCCCGGGGAGCTGTTTTTT
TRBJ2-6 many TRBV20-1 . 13 CSAFDPGANVLTF TGCAGCGCCTTTGACCCCGGGGCCAACGTCCTGACTTTC
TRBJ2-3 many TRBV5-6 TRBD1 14 CASSWRQGTDTQYF TGTGCCAGCAGCTGGAGACAGGGTACAGATACGCAGTATTTT
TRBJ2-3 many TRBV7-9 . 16 CASSLARAGVLDTQYF TGTGCCAGCAGCTTAGCCAGGGCAGGGGTTTTGGATACGCAGTATTTT
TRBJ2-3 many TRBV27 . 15 CASSFGQGSADTQYF TGTGCCAGCAGTTTCGGACAAGGATCGGCAGATACGCAGTATTTT
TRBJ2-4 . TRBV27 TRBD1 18 CASRTPRDRVWAKNIQYF TGTGCCAGCAGAACCCCCCGGGACAGGGTGTGGGCCAAAAACATTCAGTACTTC
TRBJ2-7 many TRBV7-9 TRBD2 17 CASSSGLAGASSYEQYF TGTGCCAGCAGCTCGGGACTAGCGGGAGCCAGCTCCTACGAGCAGTACTTC
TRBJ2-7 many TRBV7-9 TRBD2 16 CASSFWGAGVTDEQYF TGTGCCAGCAGTTTCTGGGGTGCGGGAGTAACGGACGAGCAGTACTTC
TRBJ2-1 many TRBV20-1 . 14 CSASPFLTGNEQFF TGCAGTGCTAGTCCCTTTTTGACTGGTAATGAGCAGTTCTTC